There are many counts of the clone carrying this TCR beta chain. Antigen specificity is unknown. This specimen comes from a study of prognosis after radiotherapy for stage I lung cancer. Study observations and caveats: Post-treatment Shannon entropy following stereotactic body radiation therapy was lower among patients who developed distant metastases. It was reported that patients with metastases and those without them differed in TRBV and TRBJ gene usage.

Trimming left V 1 base short and J 7 bases short, with 14 bases between. This CDR3 has 15 amino acids. Genomic DNA provided the template from which TCR beta CDR3 was amplified by two-round multiplex PCR. Primers targeting each individual TRBV and TRBJ gene were applied in first-round PCR. TCRdb re-analysed the multiplex PCR reads in MiXCR, keeping a single row per CDR3 protein. The sample shows roughly 24,000 distinct CDR3 sequences, roughly 40% of them seen only once. Specimen: PBMCs, collected before or after stereotactic body radiation therapy (not recorded which). This sequence was found in a donor over 45 with non-small cell lung cancer. V gene TRBV12-3 or TRBV12-4 combines with J gene TRBJ1-5; D uncertain. The CDR3 protein is CASSLDGRTEQPQHF. CDR3 coding DNA: TGTGCCAGCAGTTTAGATGGGCGGACCGAACAGCCCCAGCATTTT.